The entry below describes one T cell receptor (beta chain). The antigen remains unidentified. These data belong to a study of Graves' ophthalmopathy and Graves' hyperthyroidism. On the study more broadly: The authors collected peripheral blood at initial diagnosis, before any treatment.

General observations from the study: Ophthalmopathy could be told apart from stable hyperthyroidism by a 13-signature model (87.88% sensitivity, over 65% specificity). The model's prediction of ophthalmopathy progression had roughly 71% sensitivity and approximately 76% specificity. The majority of expanded thyroid clonotypes above 0.001 frequency also occurred in blood.

Amplification of TCR beta CDR3 regions used RNA transcripts. First-round RT-PCR used HTBI primers; second-round multiplex PCR followed. MiXCR, applied by TCRdb to the multiplex PCR reads, yields one record per CDR3 protein. Of 260,000 or so distinct CDR3 sequences in the sample, around 45% were seen once. The clonotype comes from an adult man with Graves' ophthalmopathy. What was sequenced was peripheral blood.

The CDR3 nucleotides are TGTGCCAGCCTTAGCCCGAATTCACCCCTCCACTTT. This encodes CASLSPNSPLHF. The chain couples TRBV9 to TRBJ1-6; D not resolved. CDR1 is SGDLS, CDR2 YYNGEE, per germline. This CDR3 has 12 amino acids. V was clipped by 7 bases and J by 7 bases, with 9 bases between them.